The present entry profiles one T cell receptor (beta chain) with its context. V shed 2 bases and J shed 12 bases, with 20 bases lying between them. CDR1 and CDR2 from the germline V gene are MDHEN and SYDVKM. The CDR3 runs to 14 residues. Produced via immunoSEQ multiplex PCR; TCRdb's table is partial and in-frame only. The sample holds about 150,000 clones, more than 90% seen once. This entry belongs to a study of T cell responses to AZD1222 COVID-19 vaccine. The receptor was derived from an adult in good health. The material sequenced was peripheral blood, taken on day 0 of AZD1222 vaccination. The chain links TRBV28 to TRBJ2-7, with D perhaps TRBD1 or TRBD2 (5 bases each). The CDR3: CASSLQGPRGSLYF. The CDR3 coding sequence is TGTGCCAGCAGTTTACAGGGACCGAGGGGCTCGCTGTACTTC.